The rows below give T cell receptor beta chains drawn from one sample of a study of beta chain features in type 1 diabetes. TCRdb keeps only in-frame clones here, not all; method: immunoSEQ multiplex PCR. The table includes a few hundred thousand clones, around 12% detected once. Sequencing was done on a sample of naive CD4+ T cells from blood. The origin of the receptors is a woman between 18 and 30 years old with type 1 diabetes. Both conserved end residues are part of each CDR3. The D gene is left open where the match is weak. Only part of the rows carry a size: once, few, many, or a class if the clone is expanded.

j_call | clone_size | d_call | v_call | cdr3_aa | cdr3_nt
TRBJ1-5 | . | TRBD1 | TRBV7-9 | CASSFTGTVRVGQPQHF | TGTGCCAGCAGCTTCACTGGGACAGTTAGGGTTGGTCAGCCCCAGCATTTT
TRBJ2-7 | few | TRBD1 | TRBV5-1 | CASSAAGTGVSYEQYF | TGCGCCAGCAGCGCGGCCGGGACAGGAGTATCCTACGAGCAGTACTTC
TRBJ2-4 | . | TRBD2 | TRBV5-6 | CASSLGRLAGRNF | TGTGCCAGCAGCTTGGGTAGACTAGCGGGAAGGAACTTC
TRBJ1-2 | few | . | TRBV5-1 | CASSLETGNYGYTF | TGCGCCAGCAGCTTGGAGACGGGGAACTATGGCTACACCTTC
TRBJ2-7 | . | TRBD1 | TRBV5-1 | CASSPTGDRPYEQYF | TGCGCCAGCAGCCCGACAGGGGATCGCCCCTACGAGCAGTACTTC
TRBJ2-5 | . | . | TRBV19 | CASSAAGLGQETQYF | TGTGCCAGTAGTGCAGCGGGCCTGGGCCAGGAGACCCAGTACTTC
TRBJ2-5 | . | TRBD2 | TRBV27 | CASSLSPSGRETQYF | TGTGCCAGCAGTTTATCCCCTAGCGGCAGAGAGACCCAGTACTTC
TRBJ2-7 | . | . | TRBV4-2 | CASSQGGPYEQYF | TGTGCCAGCAGCCAGGGCGGGCCTTACGAGCAGTACTTC
TRBJ2-2 | . | . | TRBV7-2 | CASGTVSTGELFF | TGTGCCAGCGGAACAGTTTCAACCGGGGAGCTGTTTTTT
TRBJ2-3 | . | . | TRBV18 | CASSTTSTDTQYF | TGTGCCAGCTCAACGACTAGCACAGATACGCAGTATTTT
TRBJ2-5 | . | TRBD2 | TRBV18 | CASSPWSSGEETQYF | TGTGCCAGCTCACCATGGTCTAGCGGGGAAGAGACCCAGTACTTC
TRBJ1-5 | few | TRBD1 | TRBV7-2 | CASSLLRGNQPQHF | TGTGCCAGCAGCTTACTCAGGGGGAACCAGCCCCAGCATTTT
TRBJ2-5 | . | TRBD2 | TRBV30 | CAWQLAGAPVTGTQYF | TGTGCCTGGCAACTAGCGGGGGCTCCCGTAACAGGGACCCAGTACTTC
TRBJ2-7 | few | TRBD2 | TRBV13 | CASSPYSGGTYEQYF | TGTGCCAGCAGCCCCTATAGCGGGGGGACCTACGAGCAGTACTTC
TRBJ1-5 | few | . | TRBV25-1 | CASSEPGNGQPQHF | TGTGCCAGCAGTGAACCGGGAAACGGGCAGCCCCAGCATTTT
TRBJ1-5 | . | TRBD1 | TRBV19 | CASHGTGWNQPQHF | TGTGCCAGCCATGGGACAGGGTGGAATCAGCCCCAGCATTTT
TRBJ2-5 | . | TRBD2 | TRBV7-9 | CASSPPTLTSMYQETQYF | TGTGCCAGCAGCCCCCCCACCCTGACTAGCATGTACCAAGAGACCCAGTACTTC
TRBJ2-1 | few | . | TRBV27 | CASSLGRANYNEQFF | TGTGCCAGCAGTTTGGGGAGAGCTAACTACAATGAGCAGTTCTTC
TRBJ1-6 | few | TRBD1 | TRBV28 | CASLPGTANSPLHF | TGTGCCAGCCTCCCCGGGACAGCCAATTCACCCCTCCACTTT
TRBJ2-1 | . | TRBD2 | TRBV6-5 | CASSYPGLAGNEQFF | TGTGCCAGCAGTTATCCGGGACTAGCGGGCAATGAGCAGTTCTTC
TRBJ2-7 | . | . | TRBV5-1 | CASSKDSSYEQYF | TGCGCCAGCAGCAAGGACAGCTCCTACGAGCAGTACTTC
TRBJ2-7 | . | . | TRBV28 | CASSKETGPKEQYF | TGTGCCAGCAGTAAAGAGACAGGCCCGAAAGAGCAGTACTTC
TRBJ2-1 | . | TRBD2 | TRBV5-1 | CASSWPSGRYYNEQFF | TGCGCCAGCAGCTGGCCTAGCGGGAGATATTACAATGAGCAGTTCTTC